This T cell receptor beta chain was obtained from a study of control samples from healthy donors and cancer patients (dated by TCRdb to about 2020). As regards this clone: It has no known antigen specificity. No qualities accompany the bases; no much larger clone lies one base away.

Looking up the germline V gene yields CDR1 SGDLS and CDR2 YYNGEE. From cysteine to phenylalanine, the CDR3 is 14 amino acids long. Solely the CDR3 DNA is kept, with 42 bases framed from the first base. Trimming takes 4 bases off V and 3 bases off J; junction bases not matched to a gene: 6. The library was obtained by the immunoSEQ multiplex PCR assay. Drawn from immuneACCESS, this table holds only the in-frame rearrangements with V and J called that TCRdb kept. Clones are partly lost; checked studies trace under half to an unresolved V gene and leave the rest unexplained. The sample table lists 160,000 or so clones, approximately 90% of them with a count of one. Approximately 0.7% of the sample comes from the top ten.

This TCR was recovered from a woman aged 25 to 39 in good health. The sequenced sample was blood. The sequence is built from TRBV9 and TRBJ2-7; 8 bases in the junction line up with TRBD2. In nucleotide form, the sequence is TGTGCCAGCAGCACAAGCGGGAGTAGCTACGAGCAGTACTTC. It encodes CASSTSGSSYEQYF.